This entry features one T cell receptor beta chain sequence. Its specificity is unknown. The source of the sample is a study of cytomegalovirus exposure and HLA in healthy donors. Study background: Within an early data release were 65 million to 90 million unique TCRs drawn from HLA-typed donors. Study-level points and caveats: A later analysis reported that several of the most significant clusters appeared to be linked to common viral pathogens, among them Epstein-Barr virus. Generally TCR sequences proved uncommon, though certain public TCRs appeared in numerous donors.

The PCR employed 60 Vbeta primers together with 13 Jbeta primers. TCRdb keeps only in-frame clones here, not all; method: immunoSEQ multiplex PCR. Of around 220,000 clones in the sample, more than 60% were seen once. From germline, CDR1 is SGHRS and CDR2 YFSETQ. The germline V and J ends were trimmed by 7 bases and 3 bases, with 14 bases remaining between them. The CDR3 extends over 13 amino acids. V and J are TRBV5-1 and TRBJ2-7, with no clear D. Sequences were obtained from PBMCs. The clonotype comes from a man between 40 and 49 years old in good health and CMV-seronegative. CDR3: CASSPSPGYEQYF. DNA for the CDR3: TGCGCCAGCTCGCCTTCGCCAGGCTACGAGCAGTACTTC.